The rows below give T cell receptor beta chains drawn from one sample of a study of blood T cell repertoires in COVID-19. The data were produced by immunoSEQ multiplex PCR, yet TCRdb's version contains in-frame clones alone and is incomplete. This sample has about 78,000 clones; about 89% occur once, and the top ten carry roughly 5%. Sequencing was done on a sample of peripheral blood. The receptors originated from a man in his fifties or sixties with active or convalescent COVID-19. Each CDR3 is given with its conserved first and last residue. The D gene is left open where the match is weak. Size is stated for part of the rows, as once, few or many counts, or as a class when the clone is expanded.

cdr3_aa: CASRYSEGSPLHF
cdr3_nt: TGTGCCAGCAGATACTCGGAGGGTTCACCCCTCCACTTT
cdr3_length: 13
d_call: NA
v_call: TRBV6-5
j_call: TRBJ1-6
clone_size: NA

cdr3_aa: CATSDPRTGIKSLGETQYF
cdr3_nt: TGTGCCACCAGTGATCCTAGGACAGGGATTAAATCTCTCGGAGAGACCCAGTACTTC
cdr3_length: 19
d_call: TRBD1
v_call: TRBV24-1
j_call: TRBJ2-5
clone_size: NA

cdr3_aa: CASSTRGSGGAGSYNEQFF
cdr3_nt: TGTGCCAGCAGTACCCGGGGTAGCGGGGGGGCAGGCTCCTACAATGAGCAGTTCTTC
cdr3_length: 19
d_call: TRBD2
v_call: TRBV28
j_call: TRBJ2-1
clone_size: NA

cdr3_aa: CATSGAGEGSHEQFF
cdr3_nt: TGTGCCACCAGTGGGGCAGGGGAGGGATCTCATGAGCAGTTCTTC
cdr3_length: 15
d_call: NA
v_call: TRBV24-1
j_call: TRBJ2-1
clone_size: NA

cdr3_aa: CASSAGTVNSPLHF
cdr3_nt: TGTGCCAGCAGTGCCGGGACAGTAAATTCACCCCTCCACTTT
cdr3_length: 14
d_call: TRBD1
v_call: TRBV28
j_call: TRBJ1-6
clone_size: NA

cdr3_aa: CASSQTGGYTF
cdr3_nt: TGTGCCAGCAGCCAAACAGGCGGCTACACCTTC
cdr3_length: 11
d_call: NA
v_call: TRBV16
j_call: TRBJ1-2
clone_size: NA

cdr3_aa: CASSLGGLKNIQYF
cdr3_nt: TGTGCCAGCAGCTTGGGGGGGCTCAAAAACATTCAGTACTTC
cdr3_length: 14
d_call: NA
v_call: TRBV5-8
j_call: TRBJ2-4
clone_size: NA

cdr3_aa: CASSGQGGTEAFF
cdr3_nt: TGTGCCAGCAGCGGACAGGGAGGGACTGAAGCTTTCTTT
cdr3_length: 13
d_call: TRBD1
v_call: TRBV11-2
j_call: TRBJ1-1
clone_size: NA

cdr3_aa: CASSAGRTGNTIYF
cdr3_nt: TGTGCCAGCAGCGCCGGGAGAACTGGAAACACCATATATTTT
cdr3_length: 14
d_call: NA
v_call: TRBV6-5
j_call: TRBJ1-3
clone_size: NA

cdr3_aa: CSSRGATDTQYF
cdr3_nt: TGCAGTTCTCGAGGAGCCACAGATACGCAGTATTTT
cdr3_length: 12
d_call: NA
v_call: TRBV29-1
j_call: TRBJ2-3
clone_size: few

cdr3_aa: CASSSAYEQYF
cdr3_nt: TGTGCCAGCAGCTCGGCCTACGAGCAGTACTTC
cdr3_length: 11
d_call: NA
v_call: TRBV14
j_call: TRBJ2-7
clone_size: NA

cdr3_aa: CASRGLGLFNEQFF
cdr3_nt: TGTGCGAGCAGAGGACTAGGCCTCTTCAATGAGCAGTTCTTC
cdr3_length: 14
d_call: TRBD2
v_call: TRBV27
j_call: TRBJ2-1
clone_size: NA

cdr3_aa: CASSQGQGEAFF
cdr3_nt: TGTGCCAGCAGCCAAGGCCAGGGAGAAGCTTTCTTT
cdr3_length: 12
d_call: NA
v_call: TRBV3-1/TRBV3-2
j_call: TRBJ1-1
clone_size: once

cdr3_aa: CASSPRRGGYGYTF
cdr3_nt: TGTGCCAGCAGCCCCCGTCGCGGTGGCTATGGCTACACCTTC
cdr3_length: 14
d_call: NA
v_call: TRBV14
j_call: TRBJ1-2
clone_size: NA

cdr3_aa: CASSIQEGSNQPQHF
cdr3_nt: TGTGCCAGTAGTATCCAGGAGGGAAGCAATCAGCCCCAGCATTTT
cdr3_length: 15
d_call: NA
v_call: TRBV19
j_call: TRBJ1-5
clone_size: NA

cdr3_aa: CASSTPGQGATEAFF
cdr3_nt: TGTGCCAGCAGTACCCCCGGACAGGGGGCCACTGAAGCTTTCTTT
cdr3_length: 15
d_call: TRBD1
v_call: TRBV6-2/TRBV6-3
j_call: TRBJ1-1
clone_size: NA

cdr3_aa: CASSLGTGSLHEQYF
cdr3_nt: TGCGCCAGCAGCTTGGGGACAGGTAGTCTCCACGAGCAGTACTTC
cdr3_length: 15
d_call: TRBD1
v_call: TRBV5-1
j_call: TRBJ2-7
clone_size: few

cdr3_aa: CASSIPTGSSGNTIYF
cdr3_nt: TGTGCCAGTAGTATCCCGACAGGCAGCTCTGGAAACACCATATATTTT
cdr3_length: 16
d_call: NA
v_call: TRBV19
j_call: TRBJ1-3
clone_size: NA

cdr3_aa: CASSLGTGEGQPQHF
cdr3_nt: TGTGCCAGCAGCTTGGGTACTGGGGAGGGTCAGCCCCAGCATTTT
cdr3_length: 15
d_call: NA
v_call: TRBV5-4
j_call: TRBJ1-5
clone_size: NA

cdr3_aa: CASCVDRNTGELFF
cdr3_nt: TGTGCCAGTTGTGTGGACAGGAACACCGGGGAGCTGTTTTTT
cdr3_length: 14
d_call: NA
v_call: TRBV2
j_call: TRBJ2-2
clone_size: NA

cdr3_aa: CASRDSYTDTQYF
cdr3_nt: TGTGCCAGCCGGGACAGTTACACAGATACGCAGTATTTT
cdr3_length: 13
d_call: TRBD1
v_call: TRBV12-3/TRBV12-4
j_call: TRBJ2-3
clone_size: NA